What follows describes a single T cell receptor (beta chain). CDR3 length equals 15 residues. The V gene's germline CDR1 is KGHSH and CDR2 LQKENI. V was cut by 5 bases and J by 1 base, with 14 bases left in between. Produced via immunoSEQ multiplex PCR; TCRdb's table is partial and in-frame only. The sample yields about 88,000 clones, roughly nine tenths seen once. The data originate from a study of T cell changes during pregnancy in multiple sclerosis. The material sequenced was peripheral blood, taken in the first trimester of pregnancy. This receptor was identified in a female donor with multiple sclerosis, enrolled in a pregnancy study. This chain uses TRBV18 with TRBJ2-5; no firm D call. The chain's CDR3 is CASSSDAGSQETQYF. CDR3 coding DNA: TGTGCCAGCTCATCAGATGCCGGGTCCCAAGAGACCCAGTACTTC.